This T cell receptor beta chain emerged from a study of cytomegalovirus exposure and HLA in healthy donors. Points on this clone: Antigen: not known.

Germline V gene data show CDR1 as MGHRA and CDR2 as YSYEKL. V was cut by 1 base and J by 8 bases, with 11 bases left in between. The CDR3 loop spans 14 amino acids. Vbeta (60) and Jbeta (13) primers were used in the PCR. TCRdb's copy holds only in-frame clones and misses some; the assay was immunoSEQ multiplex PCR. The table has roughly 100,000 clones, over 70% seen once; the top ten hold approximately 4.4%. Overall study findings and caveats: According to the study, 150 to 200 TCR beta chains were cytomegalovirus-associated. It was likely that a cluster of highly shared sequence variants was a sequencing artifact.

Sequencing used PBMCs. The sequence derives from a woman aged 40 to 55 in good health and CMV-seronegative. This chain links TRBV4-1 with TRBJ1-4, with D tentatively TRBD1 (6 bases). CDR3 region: CASSQVAGVEKLFF. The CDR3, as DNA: TGCGCCAGCAGCCAAGTCGCAGGGGTAGAAAAACTGTTTTTT.